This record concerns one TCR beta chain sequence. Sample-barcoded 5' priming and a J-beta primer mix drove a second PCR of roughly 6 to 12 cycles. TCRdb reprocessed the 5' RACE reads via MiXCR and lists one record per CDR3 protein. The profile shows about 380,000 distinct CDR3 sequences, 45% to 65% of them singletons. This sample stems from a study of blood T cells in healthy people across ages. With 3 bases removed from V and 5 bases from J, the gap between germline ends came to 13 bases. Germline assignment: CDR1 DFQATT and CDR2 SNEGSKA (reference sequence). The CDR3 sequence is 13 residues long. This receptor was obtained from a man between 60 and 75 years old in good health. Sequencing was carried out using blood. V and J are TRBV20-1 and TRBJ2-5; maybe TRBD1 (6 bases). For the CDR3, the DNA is TGCAGTGCTAGGTCCATAAGGGGGGAGACCCAGTACTTC. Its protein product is CSARSIRGETQYF.